The 30 T cell receptor beta chains listed next were all sequenced from one sample in a study of blood T cell repertoires in COVID-19 (TCRdb year 2020). Library method: the immunoSEQ multiplex PCR assay. Drawn from immuneACCESS, this table holds only the in-frame rearrangements with V and J called that TCRdb kept. Clones are partly lost; checked studies trace under half to an unresolved V gene and leave the rest unexplained. Here the sample has tens of thousands of clones; over 70% occur a single time. The top ten hold nearly 25% of the sample. The sample taken for sequencing was peripheral blood. The receptors were sampled from a man older than 75 with active or convalescent COVID-19.

This rearrangement joins TRBV18 to TRBJ2-2; tentatively, D is TRBD2 (5 bases). This CDR3 is 16 amino acids long. V dropped 3 bases and J dropped 4 bases, with 15 bases sitting between them. In germline, CDR1 is KGHSH, CDR2 LQKENI. The CDR3 nucleotides are TGTGCCAGCTCACCCTTACCCGCGGGTACCACCGGGGAGCTGTTTTTT. This encodes CASSPLPAGTTGELFF.

The genes are TRBV18 and TRBJ1-5; D unclear. The CDR3 has 13 amino acids. CDR1 and CDR2 from the germline V gene are KGHSH and LQKENI. The V end was cut by 2 bases, the J end by 6 bases, with 8 bases between. CDR3: CASSPAGGQPQHF. DNA of the CDR3: TGTGCCAGCTCACCAGCGGGTGGTCAGCCCCAGCATTTT.

This chain links TRBV11-2 with TRBJ1-3, with unresolved D. The germline gives CDR1 SGHAT, CDR2 FQNNGV. Trimming left V 2 bases short and J 0 bases short, with 11 bases between. CDR3 length equals 16 residues. CDR3 protein: CASSLKRSLSGNTIYF. Written as DNA, the CDR3 is TGTGCCAGCAGCTTAAAGAGGTCGCTCTCTGGAAACACCATATATTTT.

The chain recombines TRBV24-1 with TRBJ2-7, with D perhaps TRBD1 (6 bases). Germline values: CDR1 KGHDR, CDR2 SFDVKD. The CDR3 is 15 amino acids. Trimming shortened V by 1 base and J by 3 bases, and 12 bases separated the two germline ends. This CDR3 is CATSDFDRSHYEQYF. The CDR3 DNA follows: TGTGCCACCAGTGATTTCGACAGGAGCCACTACGAGCAGTACTTC.

The chain combines TRBV30 with TRBJ1-6, with 8 bases aligning to TRBD1. The CDR3 runs to 17 residues. The germline V gene has CDR1 GTSNPN and CDR2 SVGIG (reference sequence). V trimming: 1 base; J trimming: 8 bases; junction bases outside the gene matches: 13. The CDR3 DNA reads TGTGCCTGGAGTGGGGGGCGGACAGGGTTGTTGTATTCACCCCTCCACTTT. It is translated as CAWSGGRTGLLYSPLHF.

This sequence joins TRBV5-1 and TRBJ1-1, with D hard to call. V was clipped by 4 bases and J by 6 bases, with 22 bases between them. CDR1 SGHRS and CDR2 YFSETQ come from the germline V gene. The CDR3 totals 16 residues. The CDR3 sequence is CASSPHSRFRDSEAFF. CDR3 nucleotide sequence: TGCGCCAGCAGCCCCCATTCCAGATTCCGGGATTCTGAAGCTTTCTTT. Full variable domain (rest looked up from reference TRBV5-1 and TRBJ1-1): KAGVTQTPRYLIKTRGQQVTLSCSPISGHRSVSWYQQTPGQGLQFLFEYFSETQRNKGNFPGRFSGRQFSNSRSEMNVSTLELGDSALYLCASSPHSRFRDSEAFFGQGTRLTVV.

The chain combines TRBV6-2 or TRBV6-3 with TRBJ1-2, with no clear D. The germline V and J ends were trimmed by 6 bases and 4 bases, with 6 bases remaining between them. Germline values: CDR1 MNHEY, CDR2 SVGEGT. The CDR3 runs 11 residues. CDR3 DNA sequence: TGTGCCAGCAGCACAAGCTATGGCTACACCTTC. It codes for CASSTSYGYTF.

The chain employs TRBV5-1 and TRBJ1-3; D remains ambiguous. Trimming removed 4 bases from V and 4 bases from J, with 24 bases in between. CDR3 length: 18 amino acids. Germline V CDR1 and CDR2: SGHRS, YFSETQ. The CDR3 loop is CASSPFTPAASLGNTIYF. CDR3 DNA: TGCGCCAGCAGCCCATTTACGCCGGCGGCGTCGCTCGGAAACACCATATATTTT. The full variable domain, rest sourced from reference TRBV5-1 and TRBJ1-3, is KAGVTQTPRYLIKTRGQQVTLSCSPISGHRSVSWYQQTPGQGLQFLFEYFSETQRNKGNFPGRFSGRQFSNSRSEMNVSTLELGDSALYLCASSPFTPAASLGNTIYFGEGSWLTVV.

The V gene is TRBV6-5, the J gene TRBJ2-2; 10 bases are a match to TRBD2. The CDR3 has 15 residues. Germline V gene lookup returns CDR1 MNHEY and CDR2 SVGAGI. After removal of 5 bases from V and 4 bases from J, the junction contained 4 bases not matched to a gene. This CDR3 is CASSQRGGGTGELFF. The CDR3 DNA sequence: TGTGCCAGCAGTCAGCGGGGGGGAGGCACCGGGGAGCTGTTTTTT.

As DNA, the CDR3 is TGTGCCAGCACCCGCCCGGACACCGGGGAGCTGTTTTTT. Residues: CASTRPDTGELFF. The chain recombines TRBV28 with TRBJ2-2; no reliable D call. V was clipped by 7 bases and J by 3 bases, with 9 bases between them. CDR1 and CDR2 (germline): MDHEN, SYDVKM. CDR3 length: 13 amino acids. The full variable domain, its missing parts supplied by reference TRBV28 and TRBJ2-2, is DVKVTQSSRYLVKRTGEKVFLECVQDMDHENMFWYRQDPGLGLRLIYFSYDVKMKEKGDIPEGYSVSREKKERFSLILESASTNQTSMYLCASTRPDTGELFFGEGSRLTVL.

V and J are TRBV3-1 (or the pseudogene TRBV3-2) and TRBJ2-5; weak D call: TRBD2 (5 bases). Germline values: CDR1 LGHDT, CDR2 YNNKEL (reference sequence). V was cut by 1 base and J by 5 bases, with 11 bases left in between. This CDR3 has 14 residues. The CDR3 region has the DNA TGTGCCAGCAGCCAAGGTTTAGGCGGGGAGACCCAGTACTTC. The encoded protein is CASSQGLGGETQYF.

This rearrangement joins TRBV7-9 to TRBJ1-6; a possible D gene is TRBD1 (6 bases). V lost 6 bases and J lost 8, with 11 bases in between. Germline V CDR1 and CDR2: SEHNR, FQNEAQ (reference sequence). This CDR3 is built from 13 residues. As DNA, the CDR3 is TGTGCCAGCAGGCAAAACAGGGATTCACCCCTCCACTTT. This sequence encodes CASRQNRDSPLHF.

The V call is TRBV5-4, the J call TRBJ2-5, with TRBD1 matching over 9 bases. In germline, CDR1 is SGHNT, CDR2 YYREEE (reference sequence). V lost 0 bases and J lost 5; bases outside the gene matches: 5. The CDR3 consists of 15 residues. DNA for the CDR3: TGTGCCAGCAGCTTGGGACAGGGGGGAATGGAGACCCAGTACTTC. Amino acid sequence: CASSLGQGGMETQYF.

The chain is built from TRBV19 and TRBJ2-5; tentative D call: TRBD1 (6 bases). CDR3 length: 13 amino acids. V lost 4 bases and J 1 base, leaving 7 bases between the germline ends. The germline CDR1 and CDR2 sequences are LNHDA and SQIVND (reference sequence). The CDR3 region has the DNA TGTGCCAGTAGTAGGACAGCCCAAGAGACCCAGTACTTC. The encoded protein is CASSRTAQETQYF. Complete variable domain (other parts from reference TRBV19 and TRBJ2-5): DGGITQSPKYLFRKEGQNVTLSCEQNLNHDAMYWYRQDPGQGLRLIYYSQIVNDFQKGDIAEGYSVSREKKESFPLTVTSAQKNPTAFYLCASSRTAQETQYFGPGTRLLVL.

The rearrangement joins TRBV6-5 to TRBJ1-3, with a possible D match to TRBD1 (6 bases). Germline values: CDR1 MNHEY, CDR2 SVGAGI. The germline V and J ends were trimmed by 8 bases and 0 bases, with 11 bases remaining between them. There are 14 residues in the CDR3. The CDR3 here is CASSGTSSGNTIYF. In DNA form, the CDR3 reads TGTGCCAGCTCCGGGACATCCTCTGGAAACACCATATATTTT.

This clone was seen a single time. The rearrangement uses TRBV25-1 and TRBJ1-4; the match to TRBD1 covers 7 bases. Germline lookup yields CDR1 MGHDK and CDR2 SYGVNS. V was clipped by 3 bases and J by 7 bases; unmatched bases: 5. The CDR3 is made up of 14 amino acids. CDR3 in amino acids: CASSDRGTGEKLFF. The CDR3, as DNA: TGTGCCAGCAGTGACAGGGGGACGGGTGAAAAACTGTTTTTT. Full variable domain (remainder filled in from reference TRBV25-1 and TRBJ1-4): EADIYQTPRYLVIGTGKKITLECSQTMGHDKMYWYQQDPGMELHLIHYSYGVNSTEKGDLSSESTVSRIRTEHFPLTLESARPSHTSQYLCASSDRGTGEKLFFGSGTQLSVL.

This chain uses TRBV5-4 with TRBJ2-7; D gene ambiguous. CDR1 is SGHNT, CDR2 YYREEE, per germline (reference sequence). This CDR3 contains 15 residues. The V end lost 0 bases, the J end lost 4 bases, and 14 bases lay between the germline ends. CDR3 in DNA: TGTGCCAGCAGCTTGGAGCCCGCCCCCGAATACGAGCAGTACTTC. Translation: CASSLEPAPEYEQYF.

V and J are TRBV29-1 and TRBJ1-3; D call uncertain. Germline CDR1 is SQVTM and CDR2 is ANQGSEA. Trimming removed 3 bases at V and 4 bases at J, with 7 bases between. The CDR3 is 12 amino acids. The CDR3 DNA is TGCAGCGTTGAGTATACAGGAAACACCATATATTTT. Its protein is CSVEYTGNTIYF.

The chain couples TRBV9 to TRBJ2-2, with D possibly matching TRBD2 (7 bases). The V end was cut by 0 bases, the J end by 6 bases, with 21 bases between. There are 18 residues in the CDR3. In germline, CDR1 is SGDLS, CDR2 YYNGEE. CDR3: CASSVAGPGGGLAGELFF. CDR3 DNA sequence: TGTGCCAGCAGCGTAGCGGGCCCGGGGGGCGGGCTAGCCGGGGAGCTGTTTTTT.

The chain carries TRBV19 and TRBJ2-7, with 10 bases fitting TRBD1. In germline, CDR1 is LNHDA, CDR2 SQIVND (reference sequence). The CDR3 totals 15 residues. J lost 5 bases, V lost 4 bases, and 8 bases had no gene match. CDR3 sequence (DNA): TGTGCCAGTAGTACCGACAGGGGGCCTAGCGACGAGCAGTACTTC. Residues: CASSTDRGPSDEQYF.

The genes are TRBV5-6 and TRBJ2-5; TRBD2 is a possible D gene (5 bases). The germline V and J ends were trimmed by 0 bases and 4 bases, with 13 bases remaining between them. The germline CDR1 and CDR2 sequences are SGHDT and YYEEEE. This CDR3 comprises 15 residues. In nucleotides, the CDR3 is TGTGCCAGCAGCTTGGGTCCAGGACTCCCAGAGACCCAGTACTTC. Translating gives CASSLGPGLPETQYF.

The chain has TRBV19 and TRBJ1-5; 8 bases agree with TRBD1. CDR3 size: 16 residues. The V gene end was trimmed by 2 bases and the J gene end by 6 bases; junction bases not matched to a gene: 9. Germline V gene data show CDR1 as LNHDA and CDR2 as SQIVND (reference sequence). The CDR3 bases are TGTGCCAGTAGTATATCCGGACAGGGTTTGGTTCAGCCCCAGCATTTT. It encodes CASSISGQGLVQPQHF.

The chain joins TRBV13 to TRBJ1-4; 10 bases align to TRBD1. Looked up from germline, CDR1 is PRHDT and CDR2 is FYEKMQ (reference sequence). The CDR3 has 17 amino acids. V shed 3 bases, J shed 3 bases, and the junction held 7 bases outside the gene matches. The CDR3 loop reads CASSFRDRGSANEKLFF. CDR3 nucleotides: TGTGCCAGCAGCTTCCGGGACAGGGGATCGGCTAATGAAAAACTGTTTTTT.

This clone appeared a few times. The chain carries TRBV15 and TRBJ1-2; D perhaps matches TRBD1 (5 bases). Trimming removed 0 bases from V and 0 bases from J, with 11 bases in between. The CDR3 consists of 16 residues. Germline CDR1 reads LNHNV; CDR2 reads YYDKDF (reference sequence). The CDR3 nucleotides are TGTGCCACCAGCAGAGATATCCAGGGCGCTAACTATGGCTACACCTTC. This codes for CATSRDIQGANYGYTF. Variable domain in full (rest from reference TRBV15 and TRBJ1-2): DAMVIQNPRYQVTQFGKPVTLSCSQTLNHNVMYWYQQKSSQAPKLLFHYYDKDFNNEADTPDNFQSRRPNTSFCFLDIRSPGLGDTAMYLCATSRDIQGANYGYTFGSGTRLTVV.

This rearrangement joins TRBV5-1 to TRBJ2-5, with D maybe TRBD1 (6 bases). Trimming took 2 bases from V and 1 from J, leaving 12 bases between them. Germline loops: CDR1 SGHRS, CDR2 YFSETQ. CDR3 length: 15 amino acids. The CDR3 region is CASSLSGALQETQYF. CDR3 DNA: TGCGCCAGCAGCTTATCAGGGGCCCTCCAAGAGACCCAGTACTTC.

This rearrangement joins TRBV30 to TRBJ1-2; no clear D. V shed 2 bases and J shed 4 bases, with 8 bases lying between them. The germline gives CDR1 GTSNPN, CDR2 SVGIG (reference sequence). This CDR3 has 12 amino acids. The CDR3 is CAWSSTSYGYTF. DNA for the CDR3: TGTGCCTGGAGTTCGACATCCTATGGCTACACCTTC.

The V and J genes are TRBV5-4 and TRBJ1-2; 7 nucleotides match TRBD1. Per the germline V gene, CDR1 is SGHNT and CDR2 is YYREEE (reference sequence). The CDR3 extends over 14 amino acids. V trimming: 0 bases; J trimming: 7 bases; junction bases outside the gene matches: 6. CDR3 sequence (DNA): TGTGCCAGCAGCTTGGCACAGGGGTCCGGTGGCTACACCTTC. This sequence encodes CASSLAQGSGGYTF.

A few counts support this clone. The rearrangement joins TRBV18 to TRBJ2-7; 8 nucleotides agree with TRBD1. The junction had 1 base not matched to a gene; V was cut back by 4 bases and J by 5 bases. The CDR3 contains 12 residues. From germline, CDR1 is KGHSH and CDR2 LQKENI. CDR3 region: CASSQDRDEQYF. For the CDR3, the DNA is TGTGCCAGCTCACAGGACAGGGACGAGCAGTACTTC.

The chain links TRBV4-3 to TRBJ1-4, with a possible D match to TRBD1 (5 bases). The CDR3 has 18 residues. Trimming cost V 0 bases and J 8 bases, with 22 bases left between them. Germline V gives CDR1 LGHNA, CDR2 YSLEER. This CDR3 reads CASSQEGRRGGDGEKLFF. The DNA for the CDR3 is TGCGCCAGCAGCCAAGAAGGGAGAAGGGGAGGGGACGGGGAAAAACTGTTTTTT.

V is TRBV3-1 (or the pseudogene TRBV3-2) and J is TRBJ2-7; 7 bases match TRBD2. Trimming at V came to 3 bases and at J to 10 bases, leaving 6 bases not matched to a gene. The germline V gene has CDR1 LGHDT and CDR2 YNNKEL (reference sequence). This CDR3 is built from 12 residues. The CDR3 bases are TGTGCCAGCAGCCATAGAAGCGGGGCACAGTACTTC. It specifies CASSHRSGAQYF.